What follows are 24 T cell receptor beta chains derived from one specimen sequenced in a study of blood T cell repertoires in COVID-19. The data were produced by immunoSEQ multiplex PCR, yet TCRdb's version contains in-frame clones alone and is incomplete. The sample contains some 170,000 clones, more than 65% of which appear only once. The sample consisted of PBMCs or T cells enriched from blood (not recorded which). These receptors came from a man aged 45-60 years who had recovered from COVID-19.

In regard to this clone: Other DNA sequences in the same sample also yield this CDR3. V usage is TRBV3-1 (or the pseudogene TRBV3-2) and J usage is TRBJ1-1, with 8 bases matching TRBD1. The V gene's germline CDR1 is LGHDT and CDR2 YNNKEL (reference sequence). This CDR3 has 14 amino acids. V lost 4 bases and J lost 0; bases outside the gene matches: 1. The CDR3 region has the DNA TGTGCCAGCAGCCTGGGACAGGTGAACACTGAAGCTTTCTTT. Translated, it gives CASSLGQVNTEAFF.

Regarding this clone: Other DNA sequences in this sample translate to the same CDR3. The rearrangement links TRBV19 to TRBJ1-2; D remains ambiguous. CDR3 length: 12 residues. Per germline, CDR1 LNHDA and CDR2 SQIVND (reference sequence). V was pared by 2 bases and J by 5 bases, with 6 bases between. The CDR3 spells CASSISGYGYTF. In DNA, the CDR3 is TGTGCCAGTAGTATATCCGGGTATGGCTACACCTTC.

This clone was recorded once. The gene calls are TRBV4-1 and TRBJ1-1, with D possibly TRBD1 on 5 matching bases. The CDR3 is made up of 15 amino acids. The germline V and J ends were trimmed by 1 base and 4 bases, with 13 bases remaining between them. Germline loops: CDR1 MGHRA, CDR2 YSYEKL. The CDR3 reads CASSQAGFFGTEAFF. Written as DNA, the CDR3 is TGCGCCAGCAGCCAAGCAGGGTTTTTCGGCACTGAAGCTTTCTTT.

This clone was detected only a few times. The chain couples TRBV19 to TRBJ1-2; D might be TRBD1 (6 bases). The CDR3 runs 14 residues. The germline V and J ends were trimmed by 7 bases and 2 bases, with 14 bases remaining between them. Germline CDR1 is LNHDA and CDR2 is SQIVND (reference sequence). CDR3 amino acids: CASTNRGRNYGYTF. The CDR3 DNA reads as TGTGCCAGTACCAATAGGGGGAGAAACTATGGCTACACCTTC.

The chain carries TRBV29-1 and TRBJ1-6; TRBD1 matches at 7 bases. Germline V gene data show CDR1 as SQVTM and CDR2 as ANQGSEA. The CDR3 is 12 amino acids. Trimming took 6 bases from V and 7 from J; bases not matched to a gene: 3. CDR3 coding DNA: TGCAGCGTGAGGGACAGAAATTCACCCCTCCACTTT. Protein: CSVRDRNSPLHF. The full variable domain, rest sourced from reference TRBV29-1 and TRBJ1-6, is SAVISQKPSRDICQRGTSLTIQCQVDSQVTMMFWYRQQPGQSLTLIATANQGSEATYESGFVIDKFPISRPNLTFSTLTVSNMSPEDSSIYLCSVRDRNSPLHFGNGTRLTVT.

This clone has a handful of counts. V and J are TRBV5-1 and TRBJ1-1, with a weak D call TRBD1 (5 bases). There are 14 residues in the CDR3. V lost 4 bases and J lost 1, with 11 bases in between. CDR1 is SGHRS, CDR2 YFSETQ, per germline. The chain's CDR3 is CASSETQGNTEAFF. The CDR3 nucleotides read TGCGCCAGCAGCGAAACGCAGGGGAACACTGAAGCTTTCTTT.

The chain uses TRBV5-1 and TRBJ1-2; TRBD1 matches 11 bases. Germline CDR1 and CDR2: SGHRS and YFSETQ. The CDR3 is 17 residues long. V was pared by 3 bases and J by 4 bases, with 11 bases of the junction left unmatched. The CDR3 coding sequence is TGCGCCAGCAGCTCTGGACAGGGGGCCTTGACAATCTATGGCTACACCTTC. This translates into CASSSGQGALTIYGYTF.

This rearrangement joins TRBV29-1 to TRBJ2-3, with D possibly being TRBD1 (5 bases). The CDR3 covers 13 residues. The V and J ends lost 6 bases and 3 bases respectively, with 13 bases between them. CDR1 is SQVTM and CDR2 is ANQGSEA in the germline V gene. The DNA for the CDR3 is TGCAGCGTAAGGGGTTTGGTGACAGATACGCAGTATTTT. Residues: CSVRGLVTDTQYF.

The rearrangement links TRBV6-5 to TRBJ2-3, with 10 bases identical to TRBD2. Germline values: CDR1 MNHEY, CDR2 SVGAGI. Trimming took 8 bases from V and 2 from J; bases not matched to a gene: 7. This CDR3 is 15 amino acids long. CDR3 amino acids: CASALAGGFTDTQYF. The CDR3 DNA sequence: TGTGCCAGCGCCTTAGCGGGGGGCTTCACAGATACGCAGTATTTT.

J is TRBJ2-7 and V is TRBV2; the D gene is possibly TRBD1 (7 bases). V lost 3 bases, J lost 3 bases, and 27 bases lay in between. Germline V gives CDR1 SNHLY, CDR2 FYNNEI. CDR3 length: 19 residues. This chain's CDR3 is CASSDASGQGGYFGYEQYF. The DNA of the CDR3 is TGTGCCAGCAGTGACGCGTCAGGCCAGGGGGGCTATTTTGGCTACGAGCAGTACTTC.

This clone was detected only a few times. The rearrangement links TRBV29-1 to TRBJ2-4, with TRBD1 as a possible D gene (5 bases). This CDR3 spans 11 amino acids. The V gene lost 6 bases and the J gene lost 10 bases, with 13 bases spanning the gap. Germline V lookup: CDR1 SQVTM, CDR2 ANQGSEA. CDR3 protein: CSVVAGQIQYF. For the CDR3, the DNA is TGCAGCGTCGTCGCAGGACAAATTCAGTACTTC. Full variable domain (missing parts from reference TRBV29-1 and TRBJ2-4): SAVISQKPSRDICQRGTSLTIQCQVDSQVTMMFWYRQQPGQSLTLIATANQGSEATYESGFVIDKFPISRPNLTFSTLTVSNMSPEDSSIYLCSVVAGQIQYFGAGTRLSVL.

The chain joins TRBV19 to TRBJ2-7; D is perhaps TRBD1 (5 bases). V was pared by 5 bases and J by 2 bases, with 13 bases between. CDR1 is LNHDA, CDR2 SQIVND, per germline (reference sequence). The CDR3 sequence is 14 residues long. The CDR3 nucleotides read TGTGCCAGTAGTCCCCGGACACTTACCTACGAGCAGTACTTC. This gives the protein CASSPRTLTYEQYF. Full variable domain (rest looked up from reference TRBV19 and TRBJ2-7): DGGITQSPKYLFRKEGQNVTLSCEQNLNHDAMYWYRQDPGQGLRLIYYSQIVNDFQKGDIAEGYSVSREKKESFPLTVTSAQKNPTAFYLCASSPRTLTYEQYFGPGTRLTVT.

This rearrangement joins TRBV6-2 or TRBV6-3 to TRBJ1-5, with D hard to call. The germline V gene has CDR1 MNHEY and CDR2 SVGEGT. Trimming took off 5 bases at V and 4 bases at J, with 12 bases between the two ends. The CDR3 runs 14 residues. The CDR3 DNA reads as TGTGCCAGCAGTGCGGGCAGCCGAAATCAGCCCCAGCATTTT. This translates into CASSAGSRNQPQHF.

The chain links TRBV7-8 to TRBJ1-2, with D maybe TRBD1 (5 bases). V dropped 4 bases and J dropped 7 bases, with 22 bases sitting between them. CDR3 length equals 16 residues. Germline CDR1 is SGHVS and CDR2 is FQNEAQ. The CDR3 spells CASSYETAHRGVGYTF. The CDR3 DNA is TGTGCCAGCAGCTACGAGACAGCCCACCGGGGGGTTGGCTACACCTTC.

This clone was seen only once. J is TRBJ1-4 and V is TRBV3-1 (or the pseudogene TRBV3-2); a possible D gene is TRBD1 (6 bases). Trimming removed 3 bases from V and 8 bases from J, with 25 bases in between. Germline V lookup: CDR1 LGHDT, CDR2 YNNKEL (reference sequence). The CDR3 runs 18 residues. The DNA for the CDR3 is TGTGCCAGCAGCCATTACGACCAAACCGGGACAAGGACCGAAAAACTGTTTTTT. Residues: CASSHYDQTGTRTEKLFF.

The table lists this clone with a count of one. The rearrangement joins TRBV5-5 to TRBJ2-6, with a weak D call TRBD2 (5 bases). CDR1 and CDR2 (germline): SGHKS, YYEKEE (reference sequence). Trimming left V 2 bases short and J 0 bases short, with 12 bases between. This CDR3 has 17 amino acids. CDR3 residues: CASSLAVPHSGANVLTF. DNA for the CDR3: TGTGCCAGCAGCTTAGCGGTTCCTCACTCTGGGGCCAACGTCCTGACTTTC.

The V gene is TRBV5-1, the J gene TRBJ1-5, with a tentative D call TRBD1 (6 bases). CDR1 and CDR2 (germline): SGHRS, YFSETQ. The V gene lost 1 base and the J gene lost 1 base, with 9 bases spanning the gap. This CDR3 is built from 15 residues. The CDR3 is CASSLSGESNQPQHF. The CDR3 DNA sequence: TGCGCCAGCAGCTTGTCAGGGGAGAGCAATCAGCCCCAGCATTTT.

The V and J genes are TRBV18 and TRBJ2-1; 7 bases align to TRBD2. From germline, CDR1 is KGHSH and CDR2 LQKENI. The V segment lost 3 bases and the J segment 7 bases; nucleotides outside the gene matches: 3. This CDR3 has 13 amino acids. CDR3 loop: CASSPGGSNEQFF. As DNA, the CDR3 is TGTGCCAGCTCACCGGGGGGGAGTAATGAGCAGTTCTTC.

This clone appeared once. The chain has TRBV2 and TRBJ1-3; the D is unclear. The germline V gene has CDR1 SNHLY and CDR2 FYNNEI. Trimming removed 8 bases from V and 1 base from J, with 9 bases in between. The CDR3 runs 13 residues. The CDR3 bases are TGTGCCAGCGAATGGAGTTCTGGAAACACCATATATTTT. Its translation: CASEWSSGNTIYF.

The chain links TRBV5-6 to TRBJ2-7; the D gene is possibly TRBD1 (5 bases). The CDR3 has 14 residues. Trimming left V 3 bases short and J 3 bases short, with 13 bases between. CDR1 is SGHDT and CDR2 is YYEEEE in the germline V gene. The CDR3 bases are TGTGCCAGCAGCTCCAGGACACTGGGCTACGAGCAGTACTTC. Its protein is CASSSRTLGYEQYF.

This clone was seen a few times. The rearrangement joins TRBV28 to TRBJ1-4; the D gene is possibly TRBD1 (6 bases). Trimming removed 5 bases from V and 8 bases from J, with 15 bases in between. This CDR3 is built from 14 residues. Germline lookup yields CDR1 MDHEN and CDR2 SYDVKM. CDR3: CASSPGGGWEKLFF. CDR3 nucleotides: TGTGCCAGCAGTCCCGGGGGGGGCTGGGAAAAACTGTTTTTT.

V usage is TRBV7-2 and J usage is TRBJ2-3; tentative D call: TRBD2 (5 bases). Germline V lookup: CDR1 SGHTA, CDR2 FQGNSA. This CDR3 has 16 residues. V lost 1 base to trimming and J lost 0 bases, with 11 bases between them. CDR3: CASSLVAGPSTDTQYF. CDR3 DNA: TGTGCCAGCAGCTTAGTTGCGGGTCCTAGCACAGATACGCAGTATTTT.

The count of this clone is one. The V gene is TRBV19, the J gene TRBJ1-1; D ambiguous. V lost 7 bases and J lost 4, with 19 bases in between. The CDR3 runs 15 residues. Germline V gene data show CDR1 as LNHDA and CDR2 as SQIVND (reference sequence). The CDR3 DNA reads as TGTGCCAGTACTCTCCCTCAAGGAGGGCGCACTGAAGCTTTCTTT. This gives the protein CASTLPQGGRTEAFF.

The J gene is TRBJ2-7, the V gene TRBV3-1 (or the pseudogene TRBV3-2); 9 bases are a match to TRBD2. This CDR3 is built from 14 residues. V trimming: 6 bases; J trimming: 5 bases; junction bases outside the gene matches: 8. CDR1 and CDR2 (germline): LGHDT, YNNKEL (reference sequence). The CDR3 DNA is TGTGCCAGCAGAATTAGCGGGGGTCCCCACGAGCAGTACTTC. Its protein is CASRISGGPHEQYF.